Listed here are 24 T cell receptor beta chains from one sample, sequenced in a study of blood T cell repertoires in COVID-19. Sequencing was performed with immunoSEQ multiplex PCR; in TCRdb, only in-frame clones are kept and a portion is missing. The sample has about 55,000 clones; less than 90% are singletons. Sequenced: peripheral blood. The source is a human donor with active COVID-19. The donor label of this sample is uncertain.

This clone was found once. The chain links TRBV7-3 to TRBJ1-2; TRBD1 matches at 7 bases. V shed 5 bases, J shed 5 bases, and the junction held 11 bases outside the gene matches. CDR1 is SGHTA and CDR2 is FQGTGA in the germline V gene. The CDR3 runs to 15 residues. This chain's CDR3 is CASSPSGSTGYGYTF. DNA of the CDR3: TGTGCCAGCAGCCCCTCCGGATCGACAGGGTATGGCTACACCTTC.

The chain recombines TRBV4-3 with TRBJ2-7, with D possibly TRBD1 on 6 matching bases. This CDR3 is built from 15 residues. Looked up from germline, CDR1 is LGHNA and CDR2 is YSLEER. Trimming removed 1 base from V and 4 bases from J, with 14 bases in between. The CDR3 DNA is TGCGCCAGCAGCCAAGGCAGGGGTTCGCAATACGAGCAGTACTTC. Translating gives CASSQGRGSQYEQYF.

This chain joins TRBV6-5 and TRBJ1-2, with D possibly TRBD1 on 6 matching bases. From germline, CDR1 is MNHEY and CDR2 SVGAGI. The CDR3 is made up of 13 amino acids. Deletions cut 4 bases from V and 4 bases from J, with 10 bases between. The CDR3 here is CASSWGGLYGYTF. Written as DNA, the CDR3 is TGTGCCAGCAGTTGGGGGGGCCTCTATGGCTACACCTTC.

The rearrangement links TRBV9 to TRBJ1-6; 11 bases are a match to TRBD1. CDR1 and CDR2 (germline): SGDLS, YYNGEE. The CDR3 runs to 15 residues. V gave up 4 bases and J gave up 10 bases; unmatched junction bases: 7. CDR3 loop: CASSLSGTGGSPLHF. The CDR3 nucleotides are TGTGCCAGCAGCCTTAGCGGGACAGGGGGATCACCCCTCCACTTT.

The chain uses TRBV5-5 and TRBJ1-3; 7 bases are shared with TRBD1. Unmatched junction bases numbered 9, after V lost 4 bases and J lost 2 bases. From germline, CDR1 is SGHKS and CDR2 YYEKEE (reference sequence). The CDR3 has 16 residues. The CDR3 reads CASSPYTGVAGNTIYF. In DNA form, the CDR3 reads TGTGCCAGCAGCCCGTACACAGGGGTCGCTGGAAACACCATATATTTT.

V and J are TRBV7-3 and TRBJ2-1; 12 bases map to TRBD2. Germline V gene lookup returns CDR1 SGHTA and CDR2 FQGTGA. The J segment lost 8 bases and the V segment lost 2 bases, leaving 4 bases of the junction unmatched. This CDR3 is 15 amino acids long. CDR3 in DNA: TGTGCCAGCAGCTTACTAGCGGGGGGGCCGGATGAGCAGTTCTTC. It translates to CASSLLAGGPDEQFF.

V is TRBV29-1 and J is TRBJ2-7; 7 nucleotides line up with TRBD1. CDR3 length: 15 residues. Germline CDR1 reads SQVTM; CDR2 reads ANQGSEA. Trimming cost V 4 bases and J 0 bases; bases outside gene matches: 9. As DNA, the CDR3 is TGCAGCGTTGTATTAGATGGGACAGTCTCCTACGAGCAGTACTTC. The encoded protein is CSVVLDGTVSYEQYF.

The chain joins TRBV7-8 to TRBJ2-2, with 8 bases fitting TRBD2. CDR3 size: 18 residues. Looked up from germline, CDR1 is SGHVS and CDR2 is FQNEAQ. The J segment lost 1 base and the V segment lost 4 bases, leaving 11 bases of the junction unmatched. The CDR3: CASSSPVMLAGNTGELFF. The CDR3 bases are TGTGCCAGCAGCTCCCCGGTGATGCTAGCGGGGAACACCGGGGAGCTGTTTTTT. The variable domain in full, completed from reference TRBV7-8 and TRBJ2-2, reads GAGVSQSPRYKVAKRGQDVALRCDPISGHVSLFWYQQALGQGPEFLTYFQNEAQLDKSGLPSDRFFAERPEGSVSTLKIQRTQQEDSAVYLCASSSPVMLAGNTGELFFGEGSRLTVL.

The chain links TRBV25-1 to TRBJ1-2, with TRBD1 matching over 7 bases. Looked up from germline, CDR1 is MGHDK and CDR2 is SYGVNS. This CDR3 contains 16 residues. With 6 bases clipped from V and 8 bases from J, the junction kept 18 bases outside the gene matches. DNA for the CDR3: TGTGCCAGCAGCGAAACGGGGACAGCCGAATTGCGGGGCTACACCTTC. Protein product: CASSETGTAELRGYTF.

This clone came up once. J is TRBJ1-2 and V is TRBV7-6; possibly TRBD1 for D (6 bases). Between the trimmed V and J ends, which lost 1 base and 8 bases, there was a span of 17 bases. Germline CDR1 and CDR2: SGHVS and FNYEAQ. The CDR3 totals 15 residues. The CDR3 here is CASSLVTGNVRGYTF. As DNA, the CDR3 is TGTGCCAGCAGCTTAGTAACAGGGAATGTAAGGGGCTACACCTTC.

This clone was seen once. The chain is built from TRBV5-4 and TRBJ1-2; D not certain. V gave up 0 bases and J gave up 2 bases, with 5 bases separating them. The CDR3 sequence is 13 residues long. CDR1 is SGHNT and CDR2 is YYREEE in the germline V gene (reference sequence). CDR3 amino acids: CASSLAGNYGYTF. DNA of the CDR3: TGTGCCAGCAGCTTGGCAGGAAACTATGGCTACACCTTC.

The chain links TRBV11-1 to TRBJ1-1; D not resolved. Trimming shortened V by 7 bases and J by 0 bases, and 6 bases separated the two germline ends. Germline V gene sequence: CDR1 SGHAT, CDR2 FQDESV (reference sequence). The length of the CDR3 is 12 residues. CDR3 in DNA: TGTGCCAGCACTAGCATGAACACTGAAGCTTTCTTT. Translated, it gives CASTSMNTEAFF. Full variable domain (outside the CDR3, taken from reference TRBV11-1 and TRBJ1-1): EAEVAQSPRYKITEKSQAVAFWCDPISGHATLYWYRQILGQGPELLVQFQDESVVDDSQLPKDRFSAERLKGVDSTLKIQPAELGDSAMYLCASTSMNTEAFFGQGTRLTVV.

This chain uses TRBV5-1 with TRBJ1-6; D is unresolved. The germline gives CDR1 SGHRS, CDR2 YFSETQ. V lost 3 bases to trimming and J lost 7 bases, with 8 bases between them. The CDR3 sequence is 13 residues long. The CDR3 here is CASSYEENSPLHF. In nucleotides, the CDR3 is TGCGCCAGCAGCTATGAGGAAAATTCACCCCTCCACTTT.

The V and J genes are TRBV24-1 and TRBJ1-2; 7 positions agree with TRBD1. This CDR3 has 12 amino acids. V dropped 6 bases and J dropped 6; count of bases not matched to a gene: 3. Germline V gene sequence: CDR1 KGHDR, CDR2 SFDVKD. This CDR3 reads CATSQGVDGYTF. The CDR3 coding sequence is TGTGCCACCAGTCAGGGGGTGGATGGCTACACCTTC.

This sequence joins TRBV13 and TRBJ2-7, with 12 bases identical to TRBD2. The CDR3 is 15 residues long. From germline, CDR1 is PRHDT and CDR2 FYEKMQ (reference sequence). V lost 8 bases to trimming and J lost 4 bases; unmatched junction nucleotides: 9. The chain's CDR3 is CASHGLAGGRYEQYF. The CDR3 DNA follows: TGTGCCAGCCACGGTCTAGCGGGGGGGCGATACGAGCAGTACTTC.

J is TRBJ1-2 and V is TRBV29-1; D remains ambiguous. The CDR3 has 13 amino acids. Trimming took 4 bases from V and 1 from J, leaving 10 bases between them. Per germline, CDR1 SQVTM and CDR2 ANQGSEA. The DNA of the CDR3 is TGCAGCGTTGGACGGGGTGTTAACTATGGCTACACCTTC. As protein: CSVGRGVNYGYTF.

The rearrangement links TRBV6-4 to TRBJ1-2, with a weak D call TRBD1 (5 bases). Between the trimmed V and J ends, which lost 0 bases and 4 bases, there was a span of 9 bases. The CDR3 sequence is 14 residues long. CDR1 and CDR2 (germline): MRHNA, SNTAGT. CDR3 amino acids: CASSDSAGLYGYTF. The CDR3 DNA follows: TGTGCCAGCAGTGACTCCGCAGGGCTCTATGGCTACACCTTC.

This rearrangement joins TRBV6-6 to TRBJ2-7; 9 nucleotides line up with TRBD2. Looked up from germline, CDR1 is MNHNY and CDR2 is SVGAGI (reference sequence). After removal of 0 bases from V and 7 bases from J, the junction contained 7 bases not matched to a gene. This CDR3 is built from 15 residues. CDR3 DNA sequence: TGTGCCAGCAGTTACTCGACGTTCAGCGGGGGGGAGCAGTACTTC. Translated: CASSYSTFSGGEQYF.

The chain recombines TRBV7-8 with TRBJ1-5; D unclear. Germline assignment: CDR1 SGHVS and CDR2 FQNEAQ. Deletions cut 2 bases from V and 1 base from J, with 9 bases between. This CDR3 contains 15 residues. For the CDR3, the DNA is TGTGCCAGCAGCTTACCTGGCATAAGCAATCAGCCCCAGCATTTT. The encoded protein is CASSLPGISNQPQHF. Using reference TRBV7-8 and TRBJ1-5 for the parts outside the CDR3, the full variable domain is GAGVSQSPRYKVAKRGQDVALRCDPISGHVSLFWYQQALGQGPEFLTYFQNEAQLDKSGLPSDRFFAERPEGSVSTLKIQRTQQEDSAVYLCASSLPGISNQPQHFGDGTRLSIL.

The chain recombines TRBV24-1 with TRBJ2-1; 12 positions agree with TRBD2. The J segment lost 2 bases and the V segment lost 3 bases, leaving 1 base of the junction unmatched. This CDR3 has 16 amino acids. CDR1 and CDR2 (germline): KGHDR, SFDVKD. CDR3 protein: CATSDRTSGAYNEQFF. The CDR3 nucleotides read TGTGCCACCAGTGATCGGACTAGCGGGGCCTACAATGAGCAGTTCTTC.

The chain links TRBV5-4 to TRBJ1-2, with D uncertain. CDR3 size: 13 residues. Trimming removed 3 bases from V and 2 bases from J, with 8 bases in between. Looked up from germline, CDR1 is SGHNT and CDR2 is YYREEE (reference sequence). The chain's CDR3 is CASSSRENYGYTF. The DNA for the CDR3 is TGTGCCAGCAGCTCCCGGGAGAACTATGGCTACACCTTC. Together with reference TRBV5-4 and TRBJ1-2, the CDR3 gives the full variable domain: ETGVTQSPTHLIKTRGQQVTLRCSSQSGHNTVSWYQQALGQGPQFIFQYYREEENGRGNFPPRFSGLQFPNYSSELNVNALELDDSALYLCASSSRENYGYTFGSGTRLTVV.

V is TRBV23-1 and J is TRBJ2-5; 7 nucleotides agree with TRBD1. TRBV23-1 is placed among ORFs of uncertain function. The CDR3 has 17 amino acids. The ends lost 0 bases at V and 1 base at J; junction bases unmatched: 8. The CDR3 region has the DNA TGCGCCAGCAGTCAATCCCCCAGGGGGTCGTGCCAAGAGACCCAGTACTTC. It is translated as CASSQSPRGSCQETQYF.

The J gene is TRBJ2-2, the V gene TRBV7-2, with 12 bases identical to TRBD1. The CDR3 consists of 16 residues. The V gene end was trimmed by 4 bases and the J gene end by 5 bases; junction bases not matched to a gene: 5. The germline gives CDR1 SGHTA, CDR2 FQGNSA. The CDR3 DNA follows: TGTGCCAGCAGCTGGGGACAGGGGGCTGGGACCGGGGAGCTGTTTTTT. It encodes CASSWGQGAGTGELFF.

V usage is TRBV6-5 and J usage is TRBJ1-1; possible D gene TRBD1, 6 bases. Germline V CDR1 and CDR2: MNHEY, SVGAGI. Trimming took 5 bases from V and 1 from J, leaving 14 bases between them. The CDR3 sequence is 15 residues long. This CDR3 reads CASSPWLGQNTEAFF. For the CDR3, the DNA is TGTGCCAGCAGTCCGTGGTTGGGACAGAACACTGAAGCTTTCTTT.